These T cell receptor beta chains were read from a single sample in a study of blood T cell repertoires in COVID-19. Sequenced by immunoSEQ multiplex PCR; TCRdb stores in-frame clones only, minus some. The table lists some 150,000 clones, approximately 87% of them singletons. Sequencing was carried out using peripheral blood. The source is a woman aged 60 to 75 with COVID-19, enrolled during active disease. The CDR3 runs from the conserved cysteine through the conserved F or W. The order of the fields is J gene, V gene, D gene, clone size, CDR3 length, CDR3 DNA, CDR3 protein. The D gene is left open where the match is weak. The size of a clone is reported for some rows only, either as once, few or many, or as a class for expanded clones.

J gene: TRBJ2-7; V gene: TRBV5-5; D gene: TRBD1; clone size: once; CDR3 length: 13; CDR3 DNA: TGTGCCAGCATCTTCGGACAGGCGGGCGAGCAGTACTTC; CDR3 protein: CASIFGQAGEQYF
J gene: TRBJ2-1; V gene: TRBV5-1; D gene: NA; clone size: NA; CDR3 length: 15; CDR3 DNA: TGCGCCAGCAGCTTGGCCGTTCATGGGACTTCCGAGCAGTTCTTC; CDR3 protein: CASSLAVHGTSEQFF
J gene: TRBJ2-3; V gene: TRBV12-5; D gene: TRBD2; clone size: NA; CDR3 length: 13; CDR3 DNA: TGTGCTAGTGTAGCGGGAGGGACAGATACGCAGTATTTT; CDR3 protein: CASVAGGTDTQYF
J gene: TRBJ2-7; V gene: TRBV19; D gene: NA; clone size: NA; CDR3 length: 15; CDR3 DNA: TGTGCCAGTAGTATTAGTAGTTCACTCTCCTACGAGCAGTACTTC; CDR3 protein: CASSISSSLSYEQYF
J gene: TRBJ1-2; V gene: TRBV19; D gene: NA; clone size: NA; CDR3 length: 13; CDR3 DNA: TGTGCCAGTAGTATTGGAGGGCGGGATGGCTACACCTTC; CDR3 protein: CASSIGGRDGYTF
J gene: TRBJ1-2; V gene: TRBV18; D gene: NA; clone size: few; CDR3 length: 13; CDR3 DNA: TGTGCCAGCTCCCGAAAGGACATCTATGGCTACACCTTC; CDR3 protein: CASSRKDIYGYTF
J gene: TRBJ2-1; V gene: TRBV27; D gene: TRBD1; clone size: NA; CDR3 length: 12; CDR3 DNA: TGTGCCAGCTCCCACAGGGGGCTAGGGCAGTTCTTC; CDR3 protein: CASSHRGLGQFF
J gene: TRBJ2-7; V gene: TRBV27; D gene: TRBD2; clone size: NA; CDR3 length: 16; CDR3 DNA: TGTGCCAGCAGTTTATCGAATCCTAGCGGGACCTACGAGCAGTACTTC; CDR3 protein: CASSLSNPSGTYEQYF
J gene: TRBJ2-7; V gene: TRBV7-2; D gene: NA; clone size: NA; CDR3 length: 13; CDR3 DNA: TGTGCCAGCAGCGTTGCGCCCAGGGATGGGCAGTACTTC; CDR3 protein: CASSVAPRDGQYF
J gene: TRBJ2-5; V gene: TRBV5-1; D gene: TRBD2; clone size: NA; CDR3 length: 15; CDR3 DNA: TGCGCCAGCAGCTTGAGCGGGAGCCCACAAGAGACCCAGTACTTC; CDR3 protein: CASSLSGSPQETQYF
J gene: TRBJ2-7; V gene: TRBV7-9; D gene: NA; clone size: NA; CDR3 length: 14; CDR3 DNA: TGTGCCAGCAGCTTCGTGGGCAGGGGTTACGAGCAGTACTTC; CDR3 protein: CASSFVGRGYEQYF
J gene: TRBJ2-6; V gene: TRBV7-2; D gene: TRBD1; clone size: NA; CDR3 length: 14; CDR3 DNA: TGTGCCACCTCGACAGGGACTGGGGCCAACGTCCTGACTTTC; CDR3 protein: CATSTGTGANVLTF
J gene: TRBJ2-7; V gene: TRBV6-2/TRBV6-3; D gene: NA; clone size: NA; CDR3 length: 14; CDR3 DNA: TGTGCCAGCAGCCAAGGGGGTTTCGGGTACGAGCAGTACTTC; CDR3 protein: CASSQGGFGYEQYF
J gene: TRBJ2-5; V gene: TRBV19; D gene: NA; clone size: NA; CDR3 length: 14; CDR3 DNA: TGTGCCAGTAGTATAGATCCTCTTCGGGAGACCCAGTACTTC; CDR3 protein: CASSIDPLRETQYF
J gene: TRBJ1-1; V gene: TRBV11-3; D gene: TRBD1; clone size: NA; CDR3 length: 15; CDR3 DNA: TGTGCCAGCAGCTTTGCGGACAGGGGAGAGACTGAAGCTTTCTTT; CDR3 protein: CASSFADRGETEAFF
J gene: TRBJ1-5; V gene: TRBV7-8; D gene: NA; clone size: NA; CDR3 length: 16; CDR3 DNA: TGTGCCAGCAGCACCAGTTGGGGCAATAGCAATCAGCCCCAGCATTTT; CDR3 protein: CASSTSWGNSNQPQHF
J gene: TRBJ2-1; V gene: TRBV4-3; D gene: TRBD2; clone size: NA; CDR3 length: 16; CDR3 DNA: TGCGCCAGCAGCCGAGGACTAGCGGGCCCGAGGGGTGAGCAGTTCTTC; CDR3 protein: CASSRGLAGPRGEQFF
J gene: TRBJ2-3; V gene: TRBV7-2; D gene: NA; clone size: NA; CDR3 length: 19; CDR3 DNA: TGTGCCAGCAGCTCCAGGGGCCAGGGGGGTTTAAGGAGCACAGATACGCAGTATTTT; CDR3 protein: CASSSRGQGGLRSTDTQYF
J gene: TRBJ2-5; V gene: TRBV30; D gene: TRBD2; clone size: NA; CDR3 length: 14; CDR3 DNA: TGTGCCCACTCTCCTCTAGCGGCCCAAGAGACCCAGTACTTC; CDR3 protein: CAHSPLAAQETQYF
J gene: TRBJ1-1; V gene: TRBV6-6; D gene: NA; clone size: NA; CDR3 length: 15; CDR3 DNA: TGTGCCAGCAGTCCGAGAACAGGGATAGTAATTGAAGCTTTCTTT; CDR3 protein: CASSPRTGIVIEAFF
J gene: TRBJ2-3; V gene: TRBV7-2; D gene: TRBD2; clone size: NA; CDR3 length: 14; CDR3 DNA: TGTGCCAGCAGCTTAGCCGGGAGGACAGATACGCAGTATTTT; CDR3 protein: CASSLAGRTDTQYF
J gene: TRBJ2-1; V gene: TRBV10-3; D gene: NA; clone size: NA; CDR3 length: 15; CDR3 DNA: TGTGCCATCAGTGATAGGCGGTCCGCGCACAATGAGCAGTTCTTC; CDR3 protein: CAISDRRSAHNEQFF
J gene: TRBJ2-1; V gene: TRBV28; D gene: NA; clone size: NA; CDR3 length: 16; CDR3 DNA: TGTGCCAGCAGTTTAGAGTGGACAGCATCCTACAATGAGCAGTTCTTC; CDR3 protein: CASSLEWTASYNEQFF
J gene: TRBJ2-7; V gene: TRBV12-3/TRBV12-4; D gene: TRBD1; clone size: few; CDR3 length: 12; CDR3 DNA: TGTGCCAGCAGTTTCGGTCGCGACAGGGGGAGTTTC; CDR3 protein: CASSFGRDRGSF
J gene: TRBJ2-7; V gene: TRBV24-1; D gene: TRBD1; clone size: NA; CDR3 length: 12; CDR3 DNA: TGTGCCACCAGTGCCCTGGGACAGGGGCAGTACTTC; CDR3 protein: CATSALGQGQYF
J gene: TRBJ2-1; V gene: TRBV4-2; D gene: NA; clone size: NA; CDR3 length: 17; CDR3 DNA: TGTGCCAGCAGCCAAGATCCCGCCGGGAGCTCCTACAATGAGCAGTTCTTC; CDR3 protein: CASSQDPAGSSYNEQFF
J gene: TRBJ2-7; V gene: TRBV11-1; D gene: NA; clone size: NA; CDR3 length: 14; CDR3 DNA: TGTGCCAGCAGCCTCAATAGGGGCAGCTACGAGCAGTACTTC; CDR3 protein: CASSLNRGSYEQYF
J gene: TRBJ1-4; V gene: TRBV6-2/TRBV6-3; D gene: NA; clone size: NA; CDR3 length: 17; CDR3 DNA: TGTGCCAGCAGTTACTCGATGTTGGGTCATGGAGATGAAAAACTGTTTTTT; CDR3 protein: CASSYSMLGHGDEKLFF
J gene: TRBJ1-5; V gene: TRBV5-1; D gene: NA; clone size: NA; CDR3 length: 14; CDR3 DNA: TGCGCCAGCTCCCGAGGAGATAGCAATCAGCCCCAGCATTTT; CDR3 protein: CASSRGDSNQPQHF
J gene: TRBJ2-1; V gene: TRBV6-5; D gene: TRBD2; clone size: NA; CDR3 length: 16; CDR3 DNA: TGTGCCAGCAGTTACACGAGCGGGGCCCCCTACAATGAGCAGTTCTTC; CDR3 protein: CASSYTSGAPYNEQFF
J gene: TRBJ2-2; V gene: TRBV30; D gene: TRBD1; clone size: NA; CDR3 length: 16; CDR3 DNA: TGTGCCTGGAGTGGTAAGGGACAGGGTTACACCGGGGAGCTGTTTTTT; CDR3 protein: CAWSGKGQGYTGELFF
J gene: TRBJ2-1; V gene: TRBV7-6; D gene: NA; clone size: NA; CDR3 length: 15; CDR3 DNA: TGTGCCAGCAGCCCCGGGGTAGCGCTAGGAAATGAGCAGTTCTTC; CDR3 protein: CASSPGVALGNEQFF